The clone carrying this T cell receptor (beta chain) was picked up a small number of times. These data originate in a study of blood T cell repertoires in COVID-19. Study-wide background: Italy, Spain and the United States were the sources of the convalescent and acute COVID-19 samples. Sources were T cells, B-cell-depleted T cells, or PBMCs; the material itself was cDNA or gDNA.

V gave up 4 bases and J gave up 0 bases; unmatched junction bases: 5. From germline, CDR1 is SGHNT and CDR2 YYREEE (reference sequence). The length of the CDR3 is 15 residues. Clones were sequenced by immunoSEQ multiplex PCR, and TCRdb holds only the in-frame ones, with some missing. The sample shows roughly 150,000 clones, approximately 80% of them seen only once. Seattle patient enrollment occurred during active infection, with longitudinal follow-up thereafter. This clonotype originated in a woman aged 80 or over with COVID-19, enrolled during active disease. The rearrangement links TRBV5-4 to TRBJ2-7; 9 bases match TRBD1. Input material: peripheral blood. The CDR3 protein is CASSVGTGPSYEQYF. The CDR3 coding sequence is TGTGCCAGCAGCGTCGGGACAGGGCCCTCCTACGAGCAGTACTTC.